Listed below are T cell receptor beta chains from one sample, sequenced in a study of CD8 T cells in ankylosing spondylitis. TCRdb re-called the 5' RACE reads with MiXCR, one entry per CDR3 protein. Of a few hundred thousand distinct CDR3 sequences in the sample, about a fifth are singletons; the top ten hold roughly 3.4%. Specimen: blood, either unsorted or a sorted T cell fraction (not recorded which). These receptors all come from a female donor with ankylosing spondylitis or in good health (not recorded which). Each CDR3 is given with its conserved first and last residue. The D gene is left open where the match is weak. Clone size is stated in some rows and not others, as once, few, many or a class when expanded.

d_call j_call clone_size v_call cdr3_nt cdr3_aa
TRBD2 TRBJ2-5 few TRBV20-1 TGCAGTGCTGGCCGGACTAGCGGGAGCTGGCAAGAGACCCAGTACTTC CSAGRTSGSWQETQYF
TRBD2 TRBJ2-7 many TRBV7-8 TGTGCCAGCAGCGCCCTAGCGGGAGATTTTACGGAGCAGTACTTC CASSALAGDFTEQYF
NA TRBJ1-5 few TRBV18 TGTGCCAGCTCACCCCAGGGGACCAATCAGCCCCAGCATTTT CASSPQGTNQPQHF
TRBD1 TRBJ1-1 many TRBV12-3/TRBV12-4 TGTGCCAGCAGTTTCGGGACAGGGGGCACAGAAGCTTTCTTT CASSFGTGGTEAFF
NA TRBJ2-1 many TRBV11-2 TGTGCCAGCAGCTTAGCACCCAACTCCTACAATGAGCAGTTCTTC CASSLAPNSYNEQFF
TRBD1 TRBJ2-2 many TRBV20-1 TGCAGTGCTAGAGGGACAGGGGGCTTAAACACCGGGGAGCTGTTTTTT CSARGTGGLNTGELFF
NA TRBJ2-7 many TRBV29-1 TGCAGCGTTGAAGGACTGTCCTACGAGCAGTACTTC CSVEGLSYEQYF
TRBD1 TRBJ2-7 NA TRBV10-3 TGTGCCATCAGTGAGTCGGGGACAGACCAAGAGCAGTACTTC CAISESGTDQEQYF
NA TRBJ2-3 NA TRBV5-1 TGCGCCAGCAGTACCGAACCGGGGCACACAGATACGCAGTATTTT CASSTEPGHTDTQYF
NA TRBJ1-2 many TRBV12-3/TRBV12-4 TGTGCCAGCAGTTTTGGACAGAACTATGGCTACACCTTC CASSFGQNYGYTF
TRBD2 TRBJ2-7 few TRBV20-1 TGCAGTGCTAGTTCCCCAGCGGGAGGGGCCGAGCAGTACTTC CSASSPAGGAEQYF
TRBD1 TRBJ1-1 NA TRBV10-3 TGTGCCGACCACCGGGACAGGGGCGGTTCGAACACTGAAGCTTTCTTT CADHRDRGGSNTEAFF
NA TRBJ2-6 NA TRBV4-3 TGCGCCAGCAGCCAAGAAGCCAGAGGGAGCGGGGCCAACGTCCTGACTTTC CASSQEARGSGANVLTF